The entry below gives a single T cell receptor beta chain sequence along with its context. The data were obtained in a study of blood T cells in healthy people across ages. This CDR3 spans 17 amino acids. Unmatched junction bases numbered 10, after V lost 6 bases and J lost 7 bases. The V gene's germline CDR1 is MNHEY and CDR2 SVGEGT. Together with a sample-barcoded 5' primer, a J-beta primer mix was included in a second PCR lasting about 7 to 12 cycles. The template-switch adaptor was a 5' adaptor with 12 random nucleotides. It tagged each cDNA molecule. TCRdb re-called the 5' RACE reads through MiXCR, storing one row per CDR3 protein. The sample carries hundreds of thousands of distinct CDR3 sequences, approximately 40% recorded once.

This chain connects TRBV6-2 or TRBV6-3 to TRBJ2-4, with TRBD2 matching 15 bases. Material for sequencing was blood. This receptor was taken from an older man in good health. The CDR3: CASRTRTSGRAENIQYF. CDR3 bases: TGTGCCAGCAGAACCAGGACTAGCGGGAGGGCCGAGAACATTCAGTACTTC.